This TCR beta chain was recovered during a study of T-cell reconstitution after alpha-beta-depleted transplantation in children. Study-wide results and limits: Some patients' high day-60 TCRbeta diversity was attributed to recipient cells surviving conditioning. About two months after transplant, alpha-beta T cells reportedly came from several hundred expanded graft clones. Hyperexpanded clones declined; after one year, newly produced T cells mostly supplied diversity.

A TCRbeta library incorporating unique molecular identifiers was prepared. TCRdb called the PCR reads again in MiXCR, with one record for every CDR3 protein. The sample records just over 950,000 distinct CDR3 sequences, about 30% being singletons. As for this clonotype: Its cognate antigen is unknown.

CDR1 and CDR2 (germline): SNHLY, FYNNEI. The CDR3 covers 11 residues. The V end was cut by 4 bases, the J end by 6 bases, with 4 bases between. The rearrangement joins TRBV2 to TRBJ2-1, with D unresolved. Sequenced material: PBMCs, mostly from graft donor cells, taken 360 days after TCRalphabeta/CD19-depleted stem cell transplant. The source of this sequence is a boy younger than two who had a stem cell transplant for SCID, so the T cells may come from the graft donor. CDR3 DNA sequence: TGTGCCAGCAGTGTAGTCAATGAGCAGTTCTTC. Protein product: CASSVVNEQFF.